A single sample gave rise to the 13 T cell receptor beta chains below, sequenced in a study of graft-versus-host responses after intestinal transplantation. TCRdb's table, derived via immunoSEQ multiplex PCR, lists solely in-frame clones and lacks some. The sample has some 36,000 clones, less than 95% seen once. Their antigens remain unidentified. Material: unstimulated CD4+ T cells sorted from spleen or lymph node cells, obtained before transplant. The receptors were sampled from a human donor who was the organ donor for an intestinal transplant.

The chain combines TRBV4-1 with TRBJ2-6; TRBD1 might be the D (5 bases). This CDR3 has 17 amino acids. Germline V gives CDR1 MGHRA, CDR2 YSYEKL. The ends were cut back, 1 base at V and 0 bases at J, with 10 bases in the middle. The CDR3 here is CASSQGRQGSGANVLTF. The CDR3, as DNA: TGCGCCAGCAGCCAAGGTCGGCAGGGCTCTGGGGCCAACGTCCTGACTTTC.

The CDR3 spells CASSYSQGIGQYF. In DNA, the CDR3 is TGTGCCAGCAGTTACTCGCAGGGAATAGGGCAGTACTTC. V usage is TRBV6-6 and J usage is TRBJ2-7; D is perhaps TRBD1 (5 bases). V shed 0 bases and J shed 9 bases, with 12 bases lying between them. This CDR3 has 13 residues. The germline gives CDR1 MNHNY, CDR2 SVGAGI (reference sequence).

This clone has only a few counts. This chain uses TRBV10-2 with TRBJ1-6; no definite D call. The CDR3 runs 15 residues. V was clipped by 4 bases and J by 0 bases, with 7 bases between them. The V gene's germline CDR1 is WSHSY and CDR2 SAAADI. CDR3 coding DNA: TGCGCCAGCAGTGCGGGGAGCTCCTATAATTCACCCCTCCACTTT. Protein: CASSAGSSYNSPLHF.

This rearrangement joins TRBV5-1 to TRBJ1-1; no clear D gene. The germline V gene has CDR1 SGHRS and CDR2 YFSETQ. Trimming removed 2 bases from V and 1 base from J, with 15 bases in between. This CDR3 spans 16 amino acids. CDR3 DNA sequence: TGCGCCAGCAGCTTTATCAAAGGGCCGAAGAACACTGAAGCTTTCTTT. Encoded protein: CASSFIKGPKNTEAFF.

J is TRBJ2-7 and V is TRBV9; 9 nucleotides agree with TRBD1. The CDR3 is 15 amino acids. V dropped 4 bases and J dropped 5; count of bases not matched to a gene: 10. Germline V gene lookup returns CDR1 SGDLS and CDR2 YYNGEE. The CDR3 nucleotides are TGTGCCAGCAGCTCAACAGGGGGCTTTCCTGACGAGCAGTACTTC. Translated, it gives CASSSTGGFPDEQYF. The variable domain in full, with the rest retrieved from reference TRBV9 and TRBJ2-7, is DSGVTQTPKHLITATGQRVTLRCSPRSGDLSVYWYQQSLDQGLQFLIQYYNGEERAKGNILERFSAQQFPDLHSELNLSSLELGDSALYFCASSSTGGFPDEQYFGPGTRLTVT.

The chain uses TRBV18 and TRBJ1-4, with no clear D. There are 17 residues in the CDR3. CDR1 and CDR2 from the germline V gene are KGHSH and LQKENI. With 0 bases removed from V and 0 bases from J, the gap between germline ends came to 11 bases. CDR3 sequence: CASSPPGRRTTNEKLFF. CDR3 in DNA: TGTGCCAGCTCACCACCCGGACGACGAACAACTAATGAAAAACTGTTTTTT.

J is TRBJ2-3 and V is TRBV5-1, with TRBD2 matching over 11 bases. Germline loops: CDR1 SGHRS, CDR2 YFSETQ. Trimming at V came to 4 bases and at J to 6 bases, leaving 10 bases not matched to a gene. The CDR3 extends over 16 amino acids. CDR3 loop: CASSPDSGGVRDTQYF. CDR3 coding DNA: TGCGCCAGCAGCCCAGATAGCGGGGGGGTTCGGGATACGCAGTATTTT.

The chain has TRBV9 and TRBJ1-1; 7 bases align to TRBD1. Looked up from germline, CDR1 is SGDLS and CDR2 is YYNGEE. The CDR3 has 15 residues. The V segment lost 0 bases and the J segment 4 bases; nucleotides outside the gene matches: 6. CDR3 protein: CASSVGGQGGTEAFF. DNA of the CDR3: TGTGCCAGCAGCGTAGGAGGGCAGGGGGGCACTGAAGCTTTCTTT.

V and J are TRBV9 and TRBJ2-7; D is uncertain. Germline V gene lookup returns CDR1 SGDLS and CDR2 YYNGEE. The CDR3 spans 13 residues. The V gene lost 0 bases and the J gene lost 5 bases, with 9 bases spanning the gap. The DNA of the CDR3 is TGTGCCAGCAGCGTAGGGCCCGAACACGAGCAGTACTTC. Translation: CASSVGPEHEQYF.

The chain links TRBV5-1 to TRBJ1-6; TRBD1 matches at 9 bases. CDR3 length equals 17 residues. Losses at the gene ends were 4 bases for V and 6 bases for J; bases not matched to a gene: 11. Germline V lookup: CDR1 SGHRS, CDR2 YFSETQ. The CDR3 protein is CASSPDRGGISNSPLHF. The CDR3 bases are TGCGCCAGCAGCCCGGACAGGGGAGGGATAAGTAATTCACCCCTCCACTTT. Filled out from reference TRBV5-1 and TRBJ1-6, the complete variable domain reads KAGVTQTPRYLIKTRGQQVTLSCSPISGHRSVSWYQQTPGQGLQFLFEYFSETQRNKGNFPGRFSGRQFSNSRSEMNVSTLELGDSALYLCASSPDRGGISNSPLHFGNGTRLTVT.

The rearrangement links TRBV6-5 to TRBJ1-3; D possibly corresponds to TRBD1 (5 bases). This CDR3 comprises 15 residues. CDR1 and CDR2 (germline): MNHEY, SVGAGI. V was cut by 4 bases and J by 4 bases, with 14 bases left in between. The chain's CDR3 is CASSSTQGAGNTIYF. In nucleotides, the CDR3 is TGTGCCAGCAGTTCCACCCAGGGAGCAGGAAACACCATATATTTT.

The chain combines TRBV7-2 with TRBJ1-6; D not certain. The CDR3 length is 12 residues. In germline, CDR1 is SGHTA, CDR2 FQGNSA. V lost 7 bases, J lost 11 bases, and 12 bases lay in between. CDR3 loop: CASTREMAPLHF. The CDR3 coding sequence is TGTGCCAGCACCCGGGAGATGGCACCCCTCCACTTT.

CDR3 region: CASSYSSSTGYSPLHF. The CDR3 DNA reads TGTGCCAGCAGTTATTCCTCTTCGACAGGTTACTCACCCCTCCACTTT. The V call is TRBV6-5, the J call TRBJ1-6, with a weak D call TRBD1 (6 bases). Deletions cut 3 bases from V and 10 bases from J, with 19 bases between. Germline V gene lookup returns CDR1 MNHEY and CDR2 SVGAGI. The CDR3 loop spans 16 amino acids.